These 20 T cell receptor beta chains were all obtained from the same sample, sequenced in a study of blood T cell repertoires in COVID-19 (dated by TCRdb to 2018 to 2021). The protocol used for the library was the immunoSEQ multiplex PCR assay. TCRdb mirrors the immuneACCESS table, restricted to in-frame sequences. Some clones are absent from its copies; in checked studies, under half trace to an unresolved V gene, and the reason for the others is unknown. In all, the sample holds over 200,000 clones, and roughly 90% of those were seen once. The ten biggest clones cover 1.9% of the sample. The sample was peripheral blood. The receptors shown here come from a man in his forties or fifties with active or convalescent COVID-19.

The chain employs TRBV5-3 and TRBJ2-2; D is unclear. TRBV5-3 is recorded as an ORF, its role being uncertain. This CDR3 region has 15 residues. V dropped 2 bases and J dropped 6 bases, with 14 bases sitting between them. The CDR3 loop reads CARSFQIFSSGELFF. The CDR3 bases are TGTGCCAGAAGCTTTCAGATTTTTAGCTCCGGGGAGCTGTTTTTT.

The CDR3 reads CASGLVRSEAFF. The DNA of the CDR3 is TGTGCTAGTGGTTTGGTAAGGAGTGAAGCTTTCTTT. The chain uses TRBV12-5 and TRBJ1-1; D is unclear. This CDR3 has 12 residues. Between the trimmed V and J ends, which lost 0 bases and 7 bases, there was a span of 6 bases. Per germline, CDR1 LGHNT and CDR2 FRNRAP.

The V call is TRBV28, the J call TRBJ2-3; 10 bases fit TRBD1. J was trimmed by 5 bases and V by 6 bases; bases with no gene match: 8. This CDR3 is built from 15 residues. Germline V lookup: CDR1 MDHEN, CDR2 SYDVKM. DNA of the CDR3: TGTGCCAGCAGCCGCAGGACAGGGGGAGGAGATACGCAGTATTTT. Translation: CASSRRTGGGDTQYF.

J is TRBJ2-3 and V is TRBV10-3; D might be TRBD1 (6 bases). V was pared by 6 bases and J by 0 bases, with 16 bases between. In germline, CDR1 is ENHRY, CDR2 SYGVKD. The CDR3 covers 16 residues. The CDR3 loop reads CAIRRSQGSSTDTQYF. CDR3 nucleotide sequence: TGTGCCATCAGGAGATCACAGGGATCTAGCACAGATACGCAGTATTTT.

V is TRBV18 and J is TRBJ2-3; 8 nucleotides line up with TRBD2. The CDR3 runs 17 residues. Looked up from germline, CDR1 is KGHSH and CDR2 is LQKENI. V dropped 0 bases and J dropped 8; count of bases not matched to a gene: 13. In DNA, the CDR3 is TGTGCCAGCTCACCACCGGGGAAGCGGGAGTTTCAAAGTACGCAGTATTTT. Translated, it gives CASSPPGKREFQSTQYF. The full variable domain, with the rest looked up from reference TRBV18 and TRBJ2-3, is NAGVMQNPRHLVRRRGQEARLRCSPMKGHSHVYWYRQLPEEGLKFMVYLQKENIIDESGMPKERFSAEFPKEGPSILRIQQVVRGDSAAYFCASSPPGKREFQSTQYFGPGTRLTVL.

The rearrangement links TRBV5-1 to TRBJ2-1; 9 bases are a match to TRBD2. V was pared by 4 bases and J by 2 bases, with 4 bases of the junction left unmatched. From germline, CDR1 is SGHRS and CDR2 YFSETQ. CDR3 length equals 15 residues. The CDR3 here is CASSMTSGTYNEQFF. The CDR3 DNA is TGCGCCAGCAGCATGACTAGCGGAACCTACAATGAGCAGTTCTTC. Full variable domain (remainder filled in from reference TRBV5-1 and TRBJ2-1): KAGVTQTPRYLIKTRGQQVTLSCSPISGHRSVSWYQQTPGQGLQFLFEYFSETQRNKGNFPGRFSGRQFSNSRSEMNVSTLELGDSALYLCASSMTSGTYNEQFFGPGTRLTVL.

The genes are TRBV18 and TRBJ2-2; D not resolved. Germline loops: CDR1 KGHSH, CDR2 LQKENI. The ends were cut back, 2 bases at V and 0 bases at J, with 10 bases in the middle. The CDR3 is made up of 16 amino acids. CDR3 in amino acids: CASSPTNSPNTGELFF. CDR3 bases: TGTGCCAGCTCACCAACAAACAGCCCGAACACCGGGGAGCTGTTTTTT.

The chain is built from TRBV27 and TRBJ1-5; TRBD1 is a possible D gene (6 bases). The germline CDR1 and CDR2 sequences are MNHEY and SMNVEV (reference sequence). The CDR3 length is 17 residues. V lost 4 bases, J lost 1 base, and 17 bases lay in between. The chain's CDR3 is CASSSWVAGGSNQPQHF. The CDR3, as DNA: TGTGCCAGCAGTTCCTGGGTGGCGGGGGGCAGCAATCAGCCCCAGCATTTT.

CDR3 sequence (DNA): TGTGCCAGCAGCACCGCAGGAGGCTACACCTTC. This codes for CASSTAGGYTF. V gene TRBV9 combines with J gene TRBJ1-2; D ambiguous. Germline assignment: CDR1 SGDLS and CDR2 YYNGEE. CDR3 length: 11 residues. V was clipped by 4 bases and J by 8 bases, with 9 bases between them.

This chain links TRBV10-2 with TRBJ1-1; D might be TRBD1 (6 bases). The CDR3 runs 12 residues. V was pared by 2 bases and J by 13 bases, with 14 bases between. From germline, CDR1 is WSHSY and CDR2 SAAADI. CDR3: CASSEPQGGGFF. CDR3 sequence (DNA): TGCGCCAGCAGTGAGCCCCAGGGAGGGGGTTTCTTT.

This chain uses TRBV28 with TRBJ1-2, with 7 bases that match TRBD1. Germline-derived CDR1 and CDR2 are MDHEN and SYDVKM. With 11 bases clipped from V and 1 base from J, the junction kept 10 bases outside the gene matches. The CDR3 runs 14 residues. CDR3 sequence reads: CASGGGGFNYGYTF. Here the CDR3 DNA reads TGTGCCTCCGGAGGAGGGGGCTTTAACTATGGCTACACCTTC.

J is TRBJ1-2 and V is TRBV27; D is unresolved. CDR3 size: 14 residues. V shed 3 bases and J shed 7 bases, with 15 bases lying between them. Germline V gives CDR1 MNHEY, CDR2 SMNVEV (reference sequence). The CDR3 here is CASSFGTSGIGYTF. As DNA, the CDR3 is TGTGCCAGCAGTTTTGGTACTTCGGGAATTGGCTACACCTTC.

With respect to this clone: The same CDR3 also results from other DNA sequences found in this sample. The CDR3 region is CASSSSTSGTYNEQFF. CDR3 in DNA: TGTGCCAGCAGTTCCTCGACTAGCGGAACTTACAATGAGCAGTTCTTC. The chain employs TRBV28 and TRBJ2-1; TRBD2 matches at 9 bases. From germline, CDR1 is MDHEN and CDR2 SYDVKM. The junction had 8 bases not matched to a gene; V was cut back by 4 bases and J by 4 bases. The length of the CDR3 is 16 residues.

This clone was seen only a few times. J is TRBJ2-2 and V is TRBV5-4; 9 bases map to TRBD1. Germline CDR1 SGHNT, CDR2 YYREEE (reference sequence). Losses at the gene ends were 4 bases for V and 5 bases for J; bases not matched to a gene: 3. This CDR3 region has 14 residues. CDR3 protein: CASSDRGRTGELFF. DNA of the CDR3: TGTGCCAGCAGCGACAGGGGGAGAACCGGGGAGCTGTTTTTT.

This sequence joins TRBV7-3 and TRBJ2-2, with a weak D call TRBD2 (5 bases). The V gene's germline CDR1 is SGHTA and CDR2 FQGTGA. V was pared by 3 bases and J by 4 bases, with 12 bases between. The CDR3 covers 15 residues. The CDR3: CASSFVSRGTGELFF. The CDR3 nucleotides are TGTGCCAGCAGCTTCGTCTCACGGGGCACCGGGGAGCTGTTTTTT.

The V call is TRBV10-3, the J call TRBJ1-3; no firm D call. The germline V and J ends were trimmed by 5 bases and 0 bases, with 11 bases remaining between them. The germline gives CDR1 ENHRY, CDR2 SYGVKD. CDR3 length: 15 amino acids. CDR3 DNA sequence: TGTGCCATCAGTTCCCCGCGGGTCTCTGGAAACACCATATATTTT. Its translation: CAISSPRVSGNTIYF.

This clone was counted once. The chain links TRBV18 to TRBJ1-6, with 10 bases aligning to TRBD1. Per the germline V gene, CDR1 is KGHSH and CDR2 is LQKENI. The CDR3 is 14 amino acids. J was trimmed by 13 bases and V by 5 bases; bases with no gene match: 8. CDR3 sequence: CASSDRGTGVPLHF. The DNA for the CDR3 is TGTGCCAGCTCAGACAGAGGGACAGGGGTCCCCCTCCACTTT.

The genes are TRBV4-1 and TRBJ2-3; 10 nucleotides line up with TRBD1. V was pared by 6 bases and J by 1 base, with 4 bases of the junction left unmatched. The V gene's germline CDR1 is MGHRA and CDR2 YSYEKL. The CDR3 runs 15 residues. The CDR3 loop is CASRPGTGGTDTQYF. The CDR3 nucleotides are TGCGCCAGCAGACCCGGGACAGGGGGCACAGATACGCAGTATTTT.

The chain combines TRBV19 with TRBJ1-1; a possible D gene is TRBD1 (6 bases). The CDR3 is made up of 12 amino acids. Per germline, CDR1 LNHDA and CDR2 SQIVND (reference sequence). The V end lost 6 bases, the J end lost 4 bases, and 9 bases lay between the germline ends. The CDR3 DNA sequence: TGTGCCAGTAGCACAGGGTTCACTGAAGCTTTCTTT. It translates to CASSTGFTEAFF.

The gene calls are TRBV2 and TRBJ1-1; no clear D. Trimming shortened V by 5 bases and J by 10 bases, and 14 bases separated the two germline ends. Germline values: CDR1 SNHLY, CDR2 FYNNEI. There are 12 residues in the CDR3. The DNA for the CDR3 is TGTGCCAGCAGTCCAGACTCGGAGGGAGCTTTCTTT. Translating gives CASSPDSEGAFF.